Presented here are 12 T cell receptor beta chains from one specimen sequenced in a study of blood T cell repertoires in COVID-19. Sequencing used immunoSEQ multiplex PCR; TCRdb keeps in-frame clones, though not all of them. The sample lists roughly 66,000 clones; approximately 90% were seen once. The sample comprised peripheral blood. These TCRs come from a human donor in a cohort sampled during active COVID-19.

This chain joins TRBV19 and TRBJ2-3, with TRBD2 as a possible D gene (6 bases). The CDR3 length is 16 residues. CDR1 is LNHDA, CDR2 SQIVND, per germline (reference sequence). V was shortened by 4 bases and J by 2 bases, with 16 bases between the two germline ends. This CDR3 reads CASSNPGASATDTQYF. The CDR3 DNA reads as TGTGCCAGTAGTAACCCTGGGGCTAGCGCCACAGATACGCAGTATTTT.

The chain is built from TRBV5-1 and TRBJ1-1; D remains ambiguous. The V end lost 4 bases, the J end lost 0 bases, and 10 bases lay between the germline ends. The CDR3 covers 14 residues. Germline loops: CDR1 SGHRS, CDR2 YFSETQ. The CDR3 DNA reads as TGCGCCAGCAGCCCGACGGGGATGAACACTGAAGCTTTCTTT. Encoded protein: CASSPTGMNTEAFF.

This sequence joins TRBV6-2 or TRBV6-3 and TRBJ2-7, with D hard to call. The CDR3 has 14 residues. V was cut by 4 bases and J by 2 bases, with 12 bases left in between. Germline CDR1 reads MNHEY; CDR2 reads SVGEGT. The CDR3 is CASSSQAMPYEQYF. In nucleotides, the CDR3 is TGTGCCAGCAGTTCGCAGGCCATGCCCTACGAGCAGTACTTC.

The CDR3 region is CASSWGTHNSPLHF. DNA of the CDR3: TGTGCCAGCAGCTGGGGGACACACAATTCACCCCTCCACTTT. The chain couples TRBV5-4 to TRBJ1-6; weak D call: TRBD1 (6 bases). Germline CDR1 reads SGHNT; CDR2 reads YYREEE (reference sequence). The CDR3 runs to 14 residues. V shed 3 bases and J shed 7 bases, with 11 bases lying between them.

V is TRBV12-5 and J is TRBJ2-3, with 9 bases identical to TRBD2. Per germline, CDR1 LGHNT and CDR2 FRNRAP. Unmatched junction bases numbered 4, after V lost 6 bases and J lost 6 bases. There are 13 residues in the CDR3. Here the CDR3 reads CASGPSGVDTQYF. CDR3 nucleotide sequence: TGTGCTAGTGGCCCTAGCGGGGTGGATACGCAGTATTTT.

DNA of the CDR3: TGCGCCAGCAGCTTGGGAGAGGCCGAGCAGTACTTC. It is translated as CASSLGEAEQYF. V is TRBV5-1 and J is TRBJ2-7, with D hard to call. The CDR3 is made up of 12 amino acids. V lost 0 bases and J 6 bases, leaving 7 bases between the germline ends. Germline V lookup: CDR1 SGHRS, CDR2 YFSETQ.

The V and J genes are TRBV6-2 or TRBV6-3 and TRBJ2-7; D is ambiguous. Trimming took 2 bases from V and 1 from J, leaving 6 bases between them. Germline assignment: CDR1 MNHEY and CDR2 SVGEGT. CDR3 length equals 13 residues. The CDR3 region is CASSYPDSYEQYF. For the CDR3, the DNA is TGTGCCAGCAGTTACCCAGATTCCTACGAGCAGTACTTC.

The sample holds a few counts of this clone. The rearrangement joins TRBV5-1 to TRBJ2-7; possible D gene TRBD2, 6 bases. This CDR3 region has 17 residues. V was pared by 4 bases and J by 2 bases, with 22 bases between. The germline V gene has CDR1 SGHRS and CDR2 YFSETQ. CDR3 in amino acids: CASSPGFGSGPTYEQYF. CDR3 nucleotides: TGCGCCAGCAGCCCGGGCTTCGGGAGCGGGCCGACCTACGAGCAGTACTTC.

This chain connects TRBV7-2 to TRBJ2-3; 7 bases align to TRBD1. CDR1 and CDR2 (germline): SGHTA, FQGNSA. The CDR3 has 16 amino acids. Unmatched junction bases numbered 6, after V lost 0 bases and J lost 3 bases. The CDR3 sequence is CASSLAARGLTDTQYF. The CDR3 nucleotides read TGTGCCAGCAGCTTAGCGGCCAGGGGGTTGACAGATACGCAGTATTTT.

The rearrangement links TRBV15 to TRBJ2-3, with a possible D match to TRBD1 (7 bases). Germline V gene data show CDR1 as LNHNV and CDR2 as YYDKDF (reference sequence). There are 19 residues in the CDR3. V was cut by 0 bases and J by 2 bases, with 21 bases left in between. The CDR3 sequence: CATSRDTGGGGSLTDTQYF. CDR3 bases: TGTGCCACCAGCAGAGATACAGGAGGAGGGGGCAGTCTCACAGATACGCAGTATTTT.

V is TRBV9 and J is TRBJ2-7; 8 bases align to TRBD2. V lost 0 bases to trimming and J lost 2 bases; unmatched junction nucleotides: 1. Germline values: CDR1 SGDLS, CDR2 YYNGEE. The CDR3 is made up of 14 amino acids. In DNA form, the CDR3 reads TGTGCCAGCAGCGTAGGGACTAGCACCTACGAGCAGTACTTC. This codes for CASSVGTSTYEQYF.

The rearrangement joins TRBV14 to TRBJ2-1; 7 nucleotides line up with TRBD2. J lost 10 bases, V lost 2 bases, and 11 bases had no gene match. The V gene's germline CDR1 is SGHDN and CDR2 FVKESK. This CDR3 contains 15 residues. The CDR3 region is CASSQRGSGRSEQFF. In DNA, the CDR3 is TGTGCCAGCAGCCAACGGGGTAGCGGGCGTTCAGAGCAGTTCTTC.